This T cell receptor (beta chain) was recovered during a study of blood T cell repertoires in COVID-19 (dated by TCRdb to the early 2020s). About the full investigation: Samples from collaborators originated in the United States, Italy and Spain and spanned both the acute and convalescent phases of COVID-19. The prospective study material was composed of cDNA or gDNA derived from T cells, B-cell-depleted T cells, or PBMCs. Deeply sampled blood TCRbeta repertoires from subjects exposed to, actively infected with, or recovered from COVID-19 were included in the dataset. The repertoires were released in a freely available public database intended as a resource for research on the immune response to SARS-CoV-2. The samples were drawn from the first 160 participants of the ongoing ImmuneRACE study and from 1,200 or so subjects provided by 6 global collaborators. A de-identified subject ID, COVID-19 status, age in years and sex were almost always included in the sample metadata. Where available, HLA class I and class II types were obtained from metadata supplied by the sample provider rather than from assay-based typing.

TCRbeta CDR3 regions were amplified from genomic DNA by means of the immunoSEQ Assay, a bias-controlled multiplex PCR. Processing in the source paper ran as follows. The number of nucleated cells in each sample was estimated from the amplification of reference gene primers within the assay. To quantify the absolute abundance of each unique TCRbeta CDR3 rearrangement, sequence reads were collapsed and filtered. Productive Simpson clonality was computed per sample as the square root of Simpson's diversity index over productive rearrangements. In TCRdb, the immuneACCESS table is reduced to in-frame sequences with V and J assigned. These tables do not hold every clone; where another copy was compared, an unresolved V gene accounts for under half, and the others remain unexplained. The DNA was the basis for D and trimming; V, J and clone size are from that table. In this sample the table shows about 92,000 clones, roughly 84% of which occur a single time. The ten largest make up roughly an eighth of the sample.

As for this clone: The clone's antigen remains unknown. Per-base qualities were not stored, and no clone one base away is much larger.

The research as a whole found: Clinical and demographic metadata were provided uncurated, with the amount varying by source and participant.

The collaborating institutions used their own protocols to collect whole blood in K2EDTA tubes. For TCRbeta analysis, collaborator samples were shipped as frozen whole blood, as isolated PBMCs, or as DNA extracted from either sample type. The material sequenced was peripheral blood. The sequence was obtained from a human donor in a cohort sampled during active COVID-19.

The base sequence is TGTGCCAGCAGCTTATTTACTAGCGGGAGGAATGAGCAGTTCTTC. This yields the protein CASSLFTSGRNEQFF. The chain links TRBV7-2 with TRBJ2-1; TRBD2 lines up with 12 middle nucleotides. Trimming accounts for 2 bases at V and 7 bases at J, while the number of junction bases matched to no gene is 3. The germline V gene supplies CDR1 SGHTA and CDR2 FQGNSA. From the cysteine up to the phenylalanine, the CDR3 has a length of 15 residues. Only the CDR3 portion is preserved as DNA: 45 bases, with reading frame beginning at the first base.